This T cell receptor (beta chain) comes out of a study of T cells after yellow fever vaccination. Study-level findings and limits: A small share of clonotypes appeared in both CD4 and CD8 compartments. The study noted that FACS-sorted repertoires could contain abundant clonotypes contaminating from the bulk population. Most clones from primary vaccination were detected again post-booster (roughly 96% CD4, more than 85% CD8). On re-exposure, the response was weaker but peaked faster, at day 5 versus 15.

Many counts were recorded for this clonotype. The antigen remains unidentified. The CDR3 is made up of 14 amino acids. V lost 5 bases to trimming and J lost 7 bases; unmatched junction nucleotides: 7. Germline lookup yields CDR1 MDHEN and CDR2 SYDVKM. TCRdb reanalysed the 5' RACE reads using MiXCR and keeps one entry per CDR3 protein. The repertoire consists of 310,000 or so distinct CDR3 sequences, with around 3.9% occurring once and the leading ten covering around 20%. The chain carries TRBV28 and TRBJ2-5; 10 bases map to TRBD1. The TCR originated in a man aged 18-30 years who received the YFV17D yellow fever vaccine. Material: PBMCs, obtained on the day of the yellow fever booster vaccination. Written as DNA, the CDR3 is TGTGCCAGCAGTAAGACAGGGGGCGCTGGGACCCAGTACTTC. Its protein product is CASSKTGGAGTQYF.